This T cell receptor (beta chain) derives from a study of PD-L1 blockade in urothelial cancer. Study as a whole: Patients went on atezolizumab at some point between 2012 and 2014, receiving 1,200 mg intravenously every 3 weeks. Blood drawn 3 weeks (second dose) and 6 weeks after treatment start was analyzed.

TCRdb keeps only in-frame clones here, not all; method: immunoSEQ multiplex PCR. The sample lists almost 30,000 clones; 87% were seen once. Study-level points and caveats: Patients who had durable benefit saw their tumor-associated blood clones expand more at 3 weeks.

The length of the CDR3 is 14 residues. Germline V gives CDR1 SGHTA, CDR2 FQGNSA. Trimming pared 1 base from V and 15 bases from J, leaving 19 bases between. Of note for this clone: Its antigen remains unknown.

The study enrolled patients with locally advanced or metastatic urothelial carcinoma. The chain joins TRBV7-2 to TRBJ2-1, with D unresolved. The specimen was PBMCs, collected around atezolizumab (anti-PD-L1) treatment. The origin of this receptor is a man in his fifties with urothelial cancer. The CDR3 loop reads CASSLEGAAVVGFF. CDR3 DNA: TGTGCCAGCAGCTTAGAAGGTGCTGCGGTCGTGGGGTTCTTC.